The clone carrying this TCR beta chain was seen ten or more times. Its antigen is unknown. The sample comes from a study of CD8 T cells in ankylosing spondylitis. General observations from the study: Made up of under ten highly homologous variants, a TCR beta motif appeared characteristic of ankylosing spondylitis blood.

The junction had 7 bases not matched to a gene; V was cut back by 7 bases and J by 8 bases. The CDR3 spans 12 residues. Germline CDR1 reads WSHSY; CDR2 reads SAAADI. TCRdb fed the 5' RACE reads into MiXCR, producing one record per CDR3 protein. The sample lists about 440,000 distinct CDR3 sequences, 17% occurring once. The V call is TRBV10-2, the J call TRBJ1-1, with 7 bases fitting TRBD1. The specimen sequenced was blood, either unsorted or a sorted T cell fraction (not recorded which). This receptor was identified in a male donor with ankylosing spondylitis. CDR3 coding DNA: TGCGCCAGCAACGACAGGGCCGGCGAAGCTTTCTTT. It specifies CASNDRAGEAFF.